These T cell receptor beta chains were read from a single sample in a study of CD8+ T cells in alopecia areata. Measured with immunoSEQ multiplex PCR; TCRdb has only the in-frame clones, and not every one. This table has tens of thousands of clones, around 54% appearing once. Material for sequencing was NKG2D-high CD8+ T cells sorted from blood. These receptors all come from a human donor with alopecia areata. The CDR3 runs from the conserved cysteine through the conserved F or W. Fields, in order: J gene, clone size, V gene, D gene, CDR3 protein, CDR3 DNA. A D gene is named only where the DNA matches it firmly. Where a row states a size, it is once, few, many or the class of an expanded clone; other rows omit it.

>TRBJ2-5|medium-sized|TRBV29-1|.
CSVEGVGTRPETQYF
TGCAGCGTGGAAGGGGTGGGTACCCGACCGGAGACCCAGTACTTC
>TRBJ2-3|.|TRBV27|TRBD2
CASSLLAGGPADTQYF
TGTGCCAGCAGTCTACTTGCGGGAGGCCCGGCGGATACGCAGTATTTT
>TRBJ1-6|.|TRBV30|TRBD1
CAWSSGTGINSPLHF
TGTGCCTGGAGTTCCGGGACAGGGATTAATTCACCCCTCCACTTT
>TRBJ1-1|.|TRBV9|TRBD1
CASSHAGGVNTEAFF
TGTGCCAGCAGCCATGCAGGGGGGGTGAACACTGAAGCTTTCTTT
>TRBJ1-4|many|TRBV10-3|.
CAISRDGTNEKLFF
TGTGCCATCAGCCGGGACGGAACTAATGAAAAACTGTTTTTT
>TRBJ2-5|.|TRBV29-1|TRBD1
CSVETGQGDGETQYF
TGCAGCGTTGAAACTGGTCAGGGGGATGGCGAGACCCAGTACTTC
>TRBJ1-1|.|TRBV28|.
CASNPTGRETEAFF
TGTGCCAGCAATCCCACCGGCAGGGAGACTGAAGCTTTCTTT
>TRBJ1-2|.|TRBV23-1|.
CASSPYGGVKTYGYTF
TGCGCCAGCAGTCCCTATGGTGGGGTAAAGACCTATGGCTACACCTTC
>TRBJ2-7|.|TRBV11-2|TRBD1
CASSLGTGSYEQYF
TGTGCCAGCAGCTTAGGGACAGGATCCTACGAGCAGTACTTC
>TRBJ2-7|.|TRBV7-2|TRBD1
CASSLAPGTGAYEQYF
TGTGCCAGCAGCTTAGCCCCCGGGACAGGGGCCTACGAGCAGTACTTC
>TRBJ1-1|.|TRBV7-9|TRBD1
CASRQPRGGDLNTEAFF
TGTGCCAGCAGGCAACCCAGGGGGGGGGACCTAAACACTGAAGCTTTCTTT
>TRBJ2-7|.|TRBV29-1|.
CSVELHPPGDEQYF
TGCAGCGTTGAACTACACCCGCCAGGGGACGAGCAGTACTTC
>TRBJ1-2|.|TRBV25-1|.
CASSGDGRNYGYTF
TGTGCCAGCAGTGGGGATGGGCGAAACTATGGCTACACCTTC
>TRBJ1-2|.|TRBV27|TRBD1
CASSSTGERGYTF
TGTGCCAGCAGTTCGACAGGGGAGCGGGGCTACACCTTC
>TRBJ2-7|.|TRBV7-9|.
CASSLGATYEQYF
TGTGCCAGCAGCTTGGGGGCGACCTACGAGCAGTACTTC
>TRBJ1-1|few|TRBV29-1|TRBD1
CSADRDESEAFF
TGCAGCGCTGACAGGGACGAGTCTGAAGCTTTCTTT
>TRBJ2-7|.|TRBV30|.
CASRLDSYEQYF
TGTGCCTCCAGACTGGACTCCTACGAGCAGTACTTC
>TRBJ2-7|.|TRBV4-1|.
CASSQEVSSYEQYF
TGCGCCAGCAGCCAAGAGGTTAGCAGCTACGAGCAGTACTTC
>TRBJ2-2|.|TRBV2|.
CASSPRGSSGELFF
TGTGCCAGCAGTCCCAGGGGAAGTTCCGGGGAGCTGTTTTTT
>TRBJ2-2|.|TRBV29-1|.
CSVDSQGNTGELFF
TGCAGCGTTGATTCACAGGGAAACACCGGGGAGCTGTTTTTT
>TRBJ2-7|.|TRBV29-1|.
CSVPDGSNYEQYF
TGCAGCGTTCCCGACGGGTCAAATTACGAGCAGTACTTC
>TRBJ2-5|few|TRBV29-1|TRBD2
CIVAGGIQETQYF
TGCATCGTGGCGGGAGGGATTCAAGAGACCCAGTACTTC
>TRBJ1-1|.|TRBV27|.
CASRLSENTEAFF
TGTGCCAGCAGGCTCTCAGAGAACACTGAAGCTTTCTTT
>TRBJ1-6|.|TRBV21-1|.
CASSESQGAASPLHF
TGTGCCAGCAGCGAGTCGCAGGGGGCAGCTTCACCCCTCCACTTT
>TRBJ2-7|.|TRBV6-5|.
CATRDTYEQYF
TGTGCCACCCGCGATACCTACGAGCAGTACTTC
>TRBJ2-1|.|TRBV5-1|.
CASSFDSGHEQFF
TGCGCCAGCAGCTTCGACTCGGGACATGAGCAGTTCTTC
>TRBJ2-1|.|TRBV5-4|TRBD2
CASSLGLAGNNEQFF
TGTGCCAGCAGCCTGGGACTAGCGGGAAATAATGAGCAGTTCTTC
>TRBJ2-7|.|TRBV27|.
CASSLGRAYEQYF
TGTGCCAGCAGTTTAGGCAGAGCCTACGAGCAGTACTTC
>TRBJ2-3|.|TRBV5-1|.
CASSLVRSSTDTQYF
TGCGCCAGCAGCTTGGTCCGTTCATCCACAGATACGCAGTATTTT
>TRBJ2-7|.|TRBV30|.
CAWSVITGTYEQYF
TGTGCCTGGAGTGTAATTACAGGAACCTACGAGCAGTACTTC
>TRBJ2-3|few|TRBV28|.
CASSFLAGTDTQYF
TGTGCCAGCAGTTTTTTGGCTGGCACAGATACGCAGTATTTT
>TRBJ2-1|.|TRBV6-6|TRBD2
CASSYGAGGLQFF
TGTGCCAGCAGTTATGGAGCGGGGGGCCTGCAGTTCTTC
>TRBJ2-1|.|TRBV6-5|.
CASRAQGWDEQFF
TGTGCCAGCAGGGCCCAGGGGTGGGATGAGCAGTTCTTC
>TRBJ2-2|few|TRBV29-1|TRBD1
CSVGQGRSNTGELFF
TGCAGCGTTGGACAGGGACGGTCGAACACCGGGGAGCTGTTTTTT
>TRBJ2-5|once|TRBV6-1|.
CASSIQYREAETQYF
TGTGCCAGCAGCATACAGTACAGGGAGGCAGAGACCCAGTACTTC
>TRBJ2-2|few|TRBV4-1|.
CASSQPTRAGELFF
TGCGCCAGCAGCCAACCAACTAGGGCCGGGGAGCTGTTTTTT
>TRBJ2-2|.|TRBV27|.
CAIGAGTGELFF
TGTGCCATAGGGGCAGGCACCGGGGAGCTGTTTTTT
>TRBJ1-6|.|TRBV7-8|TRBD1
CASSSQGQGYNSPLHF
TGTGCCAGCAGCTCACAGGGACAGGGGTATAATTCACCCCTCCACTTT
>TRBJ2-7|once|TRBV13|.
CASKVTGSPYEQYF
TGTGCCAGCAAGGTTACGGGCTCCCCCTACGAGCAGTACTTC
>TRBJ1-4|.|TRBV5-1|.
CASSLDDLNEKLFF
TGCGCCAGCAGCTTGGATGACCTTAATGAAAAACTGTTTTTT
>TRBJ2-1|.|TRBV9|TRBD1
CASGTGLNEQFF
TGTGCCAGCGGGACAGGGCTCAATGAGCAGTTCTTC
>TRBJ2-7|few|TRBV7-9|.
CASTDRSYEQYF
TGTGCCAGCACCGACAGGTCCTACGAGCAGTACTTC
>TRBJ1-5|.|TRBV4-1|.
CASSQNRDSNQPQHF
TGCGCCAGCAGCCAGAACAGGGATAGCAATCAGCCCCAGCATTTT
>TRBJ2-5|.|TRBV29-1|.
CSVDPETQYF
TGCAGCGTTGATCCAGAGACCCAGTACTTC